These T cell receptor beta chains were read from a single sample in a study of shared clonotypes between healthy human individuals. Assay used: immunoSEQ multiplex PCR; TCRdb lists only in-frame clones, some missing. The sample yields over 800,000 clones, 80% to 95% seen once. Input material: naive CD8+ T cells sorted from blood. The origin of the receptors is a man aged 25 to 45 in good health. CDR3s include the opening cysteine and the closing phenylalanine or tryptophan. The order of the fields is J gene, D gene, clone size, V gene, CDR3 protein, CDR3 DNA. The D gene is left open where the match is weak. The size field is filled for only some rows; it gives once, few, many or a size class.

TRBJ2-5,TRBD2,-,TRBV25-1,CASSDGGRALGYRETQYF,TGTGCCAGCAGTGATGGTGGGAGGGCCCTCGGGTACCGGGAGACCCAGTACTTC
TRBJ2-5,TRBD2,-,TRBV7-9,CASSLRLAGEETQYF,TGTGCCAGCAGCTTAAGACTAGCGGGAGAAGAGACCCAGTACTTC
TRBJ2-3,-,few,TRBV14,CASSQDWASTDTQYF,TGTGCCAGCAGCCAAGATTGGGCTAGCACAGATACGCAGTATTTT
TRBJ2-5,TRBD1,-,TRBV27,CASSSLAPTDRGETQYF,TGTGCCAGCAGTTCGCTCGCGCCAACGGACAGGGGGGAGACCCAGTACTTC
TRBJ2-3,-,-,TRBV5-1,CASSLGLIGSTDTQYF,TGCGCCAGCAGCTTGGGGCTTATTGGGAGCACAGATACGCAGTATTTT
TRBJ2-5,-,-,TRBV11-2,CASSYTLRQETQYF,TGTGCCAGCAGCTACACTCTTAGGCAGGAGACCCAGTACTTC
TRBJ1-2,TRBD1,-,TRBV28,CASSLWTGPTGYGYTF,TGTGCCAGCAGTTTATGGACAGGGCCCACGGGGTATGGCTACACCTTC
TRBJ2-1,TRBD1,once,TRBV6-4,CASSKYRGSYNEQFF,TGTGCCAGCAGTAAGTACAGGGGTTCCTACAATGAGCAGTTCTTC
TRBJ2-7,TRBD2,-,TRBV7-2,CASSLALAGDTYEQYF,TGTGCCAGCAGCTTAGCGCTGGCGGGAGATACCTACGAGCAGTACTTC
TRBJ2-3,-,-,TRBV9,CASGSEADTQYF,TGTGCCAGCGGCTCCGAGGCAGATACGCAGTATTTT
TRBJ2-6,TRBD2,once,TRBV11-2,CASSSDGLDSGANVLTF,TGTGCCAGCAGCTCCGACGGACTAGACTCTGGGGCCAACGTCCTGACTTTC
TRBJ2-1,-,once,TRBV6-1,CASSESPGVQAYNEQFF,TGTGCCAGCAGTGAATCCCCAGGAGTGCAGGCCTACAATGAGCAGTTCTTC
TRBJ2-5,-,-,TRBV19,CASSVWAQETQYF,TGTGCCAGTTCGGTTTGGGCTCAAGAGACCCAGTACTTC
TRBJ1-3,TRBD1,-,TRBV27,CASSFQSMDRGGGNTIYF,TGTGCCAGCAGTTTCCAATCCATGGACAGGGGAGGTGGAAACACCATATATTTT
TRBJ2-3,-,once,TRBV19,CASAARVWGGTDTQYF,TGTGCCAGTGCGGCGAGAGTGTGGGGCGGCACAGATACGCAGTATTTT
TRBJ2-1,-,-,TRBV2,CASREAYNEQFF,TGTGCCAGCAGGGAGGCCTACAATGAGCAGTTCTTC
TRBJ2-3,TRBD1,-,TRBV5-4,CASSQARDRGLDTQYF,TGTGCCAGCAGCCAAGCTCGGGACAGGGGATTGGATACGCAGTATTTT
TRBJ2-2,-,-,TRBV4-1,CASRDSPTNTGELFF,TGCGCCAGCAGGGACAGTCCCACGAACACCGGGGAGCTGTTTTTT
TRBJ2-2,-,-,TRBV27,CASGTGTPPAGELFF,TGTGCCAGCGGCACCGGGACCCCCCCCGCCGGGGAGCTGTTTTTT
TRBJ2-1,-,-,TRBV4-1,CASSLSPGSHNEQFF,TGCGCCAGCAGCCTCTCCCCCGGGAGCCACAATGAGCAGTTCTTC
TRBJ2-4,TRBD2,-,TRBV9,CASSVVAGGVRNIQYF,TGTGCCAGCAGCGTAGTAGCGGGAGGGGTCAGAAACATTCAGTACTTC
TRBJ1-5,-,once,TRBV2,CASSERLPSNQPQHF,TGTGCCAGCAGTGAAAGGCTTCCTAGCAATCAGCCCCAGCATTTT
TRBJ1-1,-,-,TRBV25-1,CASGDNVGTEAFF,TGTGCCAGCGGAGACAATGTTGGCACTGAAGCTTTCTTT
TRBJ2-5,TRBD2,-,TRBV7-8,CASSPRASGRKDGETQYF,TGTGCCAGCAGCCCTCGAGCTAGCGGGAGGAAGGATGGTGAGACCCAGTACTTC
TRBJ2-7,-,once,TRBV7-9,CASSPGQGWGEQYF,TGTGCCAGCAGTCCCGGGCAGGGGTGGGGCGAGCAGTACTTC
TRBJ2-2,-,-,TRBV11-3,CASSSETGELFF,TGTGCCAGCAGCTCGGAAACCGGGGAGCTGTTTTTT
TRBJ2-7,TRBD1,-,TRBV5-1,CASSFTGAPYEQYF,TGCGCCAGCAGCTTCACAGGGGCTCCCTACGAGCAGTACTTC
TRBJ2-7,-,-,TRBV20-1,CSAMDFYEQYF,TGCAGTGCCATGGATTTCTACGAGCAGTACTTC
TRBJ1-4,-,once,TRBV11-2,CASSRHATNEKLFF,TGTGCCAGCAGCCGACACGCAACTAATGAAAAACTGTTTTTT
TRBJ2-7,-,-,TRBV25-1,CATEASSYEQYF,TGTGCCACCGAAGCGAGCTCCTACGAGCAGTACTTC
TRBJ2-3,TRBD1,-,TRBV29-1,CSVEEADREYF,TGCAGCGTTGAAGAGGCGGACAGGGAGTATTTT
TRBJ2-6,-,-,TRBV30,CAWSVGAGANVLTF,TGTGCCTGGAGTGTTGGGGCTGGGGCCAACGTCCTGACTTTC
TRBJ2-7,-,-,TRBV29-1,CSALGLGHEQYF,TGCAGCGCCCTAGGGCTGGGCCACGAGCAGTACTTC
TRBJ2-1,TRBD2,-,TRBV19,CASSPNSGRPHEQFF,TGTGCCAGTAGTCCTAATAGCGGGAGGCCCCATGAGCAGTTCTTC
TRBJ1-2,TRBD1,-,TRBV5-1,CASSLKGAIYGYTF,TGCGCCAGCAGCTTGAAGGGGGCGATCTATGGCTACACCTTC
TRBJ2-3,TRBD2,-,TRBV5-1,CASSLGLAGGTDTQYF,TGCGCCAGCAGCTTAGGGCTAGCGGGAGGGACAGATACGCAGTATTTT
TRBJ1-2,-,-,TRBV7-9,CASTEGPNYGYTF,TGTGCCAGTACCGAGGGACCAAACTATGGCTACACCTTC
TRBJ2-3,TRBD2,-,TRBV5-1,CASSTGLAGGRTDTQYF,TGCGCCAGCAGCACCGGACTAGCGGGAGGGCGCACAGATACGCAGTATTTT
TRBJ2-3,-,-,TRBV10-3,CAINRKGESSTDTQYF,TGTGCCATCAACAGGAAGGGCGAATCTAGCACAGATACGCAGTATTTT
TRBJ2-1,-,once,TRBV7-2,CASSLPFGPGAYNEQFF,TGTGCCAGCAGCTTACCGTTCGGACCAGGGGCCTACAATGAGCAGTTCTTC
TRBJ1-2,-,-,TRBV7-9,CASSLTGDYGYTF,TGTGCCAGCAGCTTGACGGGAGACTATGGCTACACCTTC
TRBJ1-5,-,-,TRBV7-9,CASSSAGSDNQPQHF,TGTGCCAGCAGCTCGGCGGGGTCGGACAATCAGCCCCAGCATTTT
TRBJ2-1,TRBD2,-,TRBV29-1,CSAVLAGGNEQFF,TGCAGCGCCGTACTAGCGGGGGGCAATGAGCAGTTCTTC
TRBJ2-7,TRBD1,-,TRBV5-1,CASSPTGSEQYF,TGCGCCAGCAGCCCGACAGGGTCCGAGCAGTACTTC
TRBJ1-5,-,-,TRBV27,CASSLLGGGQPQHF,TGTGCCAGCAGTTTGCTCGGGGGAGGGCAGCCCCAGCATTTT
TRBJ2-7,-,-,TRBV13,CASSLEGLLYEQYF,TGTGCCAGCAGCTTAGAGGGACTGTTATACGAGCAGTACTTC
TRBJ1-2,-,-,TRBV9,CASSGSWVRGYTF,TGTGCCAGCAGCGGAAGTTGGGTTCGAGGCTACACCTTC
TRBJ2-7,-,-,TRBV7-9,CASSLAPRYYEQYF,TGTGCCAGCAGCCTAGCCCCGCGGTACTACGAGCAGTACTTC
TRBJ1-4,-,-,TRBV18,CASSPPGEYMDEKLFF,TGTGCCAGCTCACCACCGGGGGAATATATGGATGAAAAACTGTTTTTT
TRBJ1-1,TRBD1,-,TRBV27,CASSSYTGVDTEAFF,TGTGCCAGCAGTTCCTACACAGGGGTGGACACTGAAGCTTTCTTT
TRBJ1-4,-,-,TRBV5-1,CASSRVATNEKLFF,TGCGCCAGCAGCAGGGTTGCAACTAATGAAAAACTGTTTTTT
TRBJ2-7,-,-,TRBV19,CASSRSGQTYEQYF,TGTGCCAGTAGTAGGTCAGGTCAAACCTACGAGCAGTACTTC